This TCR beta chain comes out of a study of T cell repertoires and Cas9 in healthy adults. About the research overall: CD4 and CD8 compartments: SpCas9-reactive T cells profiled for potency, cytotoxicity, lineage.

Germline values: CDR1 SNHLY, CDR2 FYNNEI. V lost 6 bases to trimming and J lost 7 bases; unmatched junction nucleotides: 9. The CDR3 runs 14 residues. Some clones are missing from TCRdb's copy, which holds only in-frame ones; the method was immunoSEQ multiplex PCR. The data contain over 11,000 clones, 89% of them singletons. This chain joins TRBV2 and TRBJ1-5; 7 bases map to TRBD1. The sequenced material came from Tregs (CD4+, CD25+, CD127-, CD137-, CD154-) from PBMCs; culture status not recorded. The TCR originated in a human donor in good health. CDR3 loop: CASSDRDSGQPQHF. DNA for the CDR3: TGTGCCAGCAGCGACCGGGACAGTGGACAGCCCCAGCATTTT.